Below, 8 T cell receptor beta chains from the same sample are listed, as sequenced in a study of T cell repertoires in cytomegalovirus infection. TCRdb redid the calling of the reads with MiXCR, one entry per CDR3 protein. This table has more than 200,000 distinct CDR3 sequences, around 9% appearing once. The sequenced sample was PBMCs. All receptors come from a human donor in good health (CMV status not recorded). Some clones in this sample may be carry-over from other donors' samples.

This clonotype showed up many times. The DNA for the CDR3 is TGTGCCAGCAGTGCAGACCCAGAGGGGGTTAGAGAGACCCAGTACTTC. This encodes CASSADPEGVRETQYF. This rearrangement joins TRBV28 to TRBJ2-5, with D tentatively TRBD1 (6 bases). Germline CDR1 MDHEN, CDR2 SYDVKM. Trimming took 5 bases from V and 4 from J, leaving 20 bases between them. The CDR3 length is 16 residues.

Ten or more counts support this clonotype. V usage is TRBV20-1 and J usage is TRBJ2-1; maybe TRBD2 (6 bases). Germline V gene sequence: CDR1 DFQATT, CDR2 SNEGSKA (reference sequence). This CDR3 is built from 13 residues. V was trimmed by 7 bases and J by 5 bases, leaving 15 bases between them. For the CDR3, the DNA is TGCAGTGGGGCCGGGACTTCCAACAATGAGCAGTTCTTC. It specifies CSGAGTSNNEQFF.

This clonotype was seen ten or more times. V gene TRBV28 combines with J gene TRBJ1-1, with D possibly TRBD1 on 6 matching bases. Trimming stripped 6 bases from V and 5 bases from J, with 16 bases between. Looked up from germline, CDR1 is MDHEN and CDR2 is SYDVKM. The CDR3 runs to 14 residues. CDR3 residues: CASSLGGVGTEAFF. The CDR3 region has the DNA TGTGCCAGCAGCTTAGGGGGGGTGGGGACTGAAGCTTTCTTT.

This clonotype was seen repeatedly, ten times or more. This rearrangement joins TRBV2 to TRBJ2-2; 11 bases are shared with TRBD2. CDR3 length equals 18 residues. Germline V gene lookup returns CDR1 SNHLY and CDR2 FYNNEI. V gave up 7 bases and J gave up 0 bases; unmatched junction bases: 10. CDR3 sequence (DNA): TGTGCCAGCATTCTCTTGGGTAGCGGGGGGGCGAACACCGGGGAGCTGTTTTTT. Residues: CASILLGSGGANTGELFF. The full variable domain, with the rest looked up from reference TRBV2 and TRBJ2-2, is EPEVTQTPSHQVTQMGQEVILRCVPISNHLYFYWYRQILGQKVEFLVSFYNNEISEKSEIFDDQFSVERPDGSNFTLKIRSTKLEDSAMYFCASILLGSGGANTGELFFGEGSRLTVL.

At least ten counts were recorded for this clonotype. The CDR3: CASSPVANQPQHF. The CDR3 DNA follows: TGTGCCAGCAGCCCCGTGGCTAATCAGCCCCAGCATTTT. The gene calls are TRBV7-2 and TRBJ1-5; D not resolved. Germline CDR1 reads SGHTA; CDR2 reads FQGNSA. Deletions cut 5 bases from V and 4 bases from J, with 9 bases between. This CDR3 is built from 13 residues.

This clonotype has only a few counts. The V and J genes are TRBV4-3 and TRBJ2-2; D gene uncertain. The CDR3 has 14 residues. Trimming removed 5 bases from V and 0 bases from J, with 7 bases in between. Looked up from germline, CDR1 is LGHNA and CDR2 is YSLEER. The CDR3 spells CASSVDSNTGELFF. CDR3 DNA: TGCGCCAGCAGCGTCGATTCGAACACCGGGGAGCTGTTTTTT.

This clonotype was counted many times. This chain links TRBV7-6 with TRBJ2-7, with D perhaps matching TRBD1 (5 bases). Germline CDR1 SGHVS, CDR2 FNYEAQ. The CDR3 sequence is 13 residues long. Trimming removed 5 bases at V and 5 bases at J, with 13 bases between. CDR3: CASSKGFLDEQYF. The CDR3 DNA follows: TGTGCCAGCAGCAAGGGGTTTTTGGACGAGCAGTACTTC.

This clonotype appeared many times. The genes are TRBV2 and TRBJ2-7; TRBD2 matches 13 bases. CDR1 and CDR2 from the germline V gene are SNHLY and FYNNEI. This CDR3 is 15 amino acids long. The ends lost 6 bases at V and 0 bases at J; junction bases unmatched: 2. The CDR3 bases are TGTGCCAGCAGACTAGCGGGAGGGAGCTCCTACGAGCAGTACTTC. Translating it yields CASRLAGGSSYEQYF. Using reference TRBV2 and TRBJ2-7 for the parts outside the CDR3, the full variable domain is EPEVTQTPSHQVTQMGQEVILRCVPISNHLYFYWYRQILGQKVEFLVSFYNNEISEKSEIFDDQFSVERPDGSNFTLKIRSTKLEDSAMYFCASRLAGGSSYEQYFGPGTRLTVT.